This T cell receptor (beta chain) is drawn from a study of shared clonotypes between healthy human individuals. Study-wide points: How much donors shared clonotypes was expected to be affected by sequencing depth.

For this clone: Its target is not known.

This CDR3 is built from 16 residues. From germline, CDR1 is ENHRY and CDR2 SYGVKD. Trimming left V 3 bases short and J 1 base short, with 15 bases between. Each PCR replicate from the sorted subsets contained about 210 ng DNA, which is some 30,000 T cell genomes. Only in-frame clones appear in the TCRdb table, and some are missing; sequencing was by immunoSEQ multiplex PCR. The repertoire holds 150,000 to 200,000 clones, with 90% to 95% as singletons. Material: naive CD4+ T cells sorted from blood. As to subset: CD45RA+ positively selected. This receptor was obtained from a woman younger than 45 in good health. The chain recombines TRBV10-3 with TRBJ1-2; possible D gene TRBD1, 5 bases. CDR3 residues: CAISDSTGTDNYGYTF. CDR3 bases: TGTGCCATCAGTGACTCCACCGGGACTGATAACTATGGCTACACCTTC.